This is a list of T cell receptor beta chains from one sample in a study of cytotoxic CD8 clonotypes in ibrutinib-treated CLL. TCRdb's table, derived via immunoSEQ multiplex PCR, lists solely in-frame clones and lacks some. The sample has about 140,000 clones, 91% seen once; the top ten hold 10% to 12%. The sample consisted of PBMCs, taken after 12 months of ibrutinib treatment. Receptor source: a human donor with chronic lymphocytic leukemia. Both conserved end residues are part of each CDR3. The order of the fields is V gene, J gene, CDR3 length, CDR3 protein.

TRBV5-5	TRBJ2-7	16	CASRYGLAGPPYEQYF
TRBV29-1	TRBJ1-2	15	CSVDIWGGRDYGYTF
TRBV6-5	TRBJ2-7	16	CASSYSAPGTGYEQYF
TRBV2	TRBJ2-7	12	CASSTDSYEQYF
TRBV5-1	TRBJ2-5	19	CASSFPRGLERVAKETQYF
TRBV28	TRBJ2-7	14	CASTPGQVTYEQYF
TRBV27	TRBJ2-5	17	CASRGSGGHGGVETQYF
TRBV10-1	TRBJ2-3	18	CASSDQRLAGGNTDTQYF
TRBV4-2	TRBJ2-1	13	CASSLSAVLEQFF
TRBV9	TRBJ2-7	18	CATPVRTSGRVAAYEQYF
TRBV15	TRBJ2-6	17	CATSRGWGDSGANVLTF
TRBV7-9	TRBJ1-5	15	CASSHADRADQPQHF
TRBV19	TRBJ2-7	14	CASSSSGTSNEQYF
TRBV15	TRBJ1-5	14	CASSPGQSNQPQHF
TRBV9	TRBJ2-1	16	CASSGRGLAGYNEQFF
TRBV6-5	TRBJ2-3	15	CASRAPRGNDDTQYF
TRBV18	TRBJ2-7	14	CASRPGQGAYEQYF
TRBV5-1	TRBJ2-7	15	CASSLVPGRENEQYF
TRBV25-1	TRBJ2-2	15	CASSVQDKNTGELFF
TRBV6-5	TRBJ1-5	14	CATMTGVGNQPQHF
TRBV6-5	TRBJ1-2	15	CASSSFRGVNYGYTF
TRBV18	TRBJ2-2	16	CASSPEDSANTGELFF
TRBV27	TRBJ1-5	13	CASSFMGNQPQHF
TRBV4-1	TRBJ2-1	17	CASSQIPATGSGNEQFF
TRBV18	TRBJ1-1	15	CASSPREGPNTEAFF
TRBV19	TRBJ1-2	14	CASSIDLQGSGYTF
TRBV5-4	TRBJ2-7	14	CASSVGGQNYEQYF
TRBV27	TRBJ2-5	13	CASSRTTPETQYF
TRBV7-2	TRBJ2-7	12	CASSFLLYEQYF
TRBV28	TRBJ2-1	16	CASSFVEGGSYNEQFF
TRBV11-2	TRBJ2-5	14	CASSLGVLQETQYF
TRBV9	TRBJ2-1	15	CASSVGISTYNEQFF
TRBV29-1	TRBJ1-2	11	CSAGQVYGYTF
TRBV28	TRBJ2-7	15	CASSLEQGGIDEQYF
TRBV7-2	TRBJ2-7	15	CASSPSGTLSYEQYF
TRBV18	TRBJ1-4	15	CASSPLQGAGEKLFF
TRBV5-4	TRBJ2-3	16	CASSFRTSASTDTQYF
TRBV20-1	TRBJ1-1	11	CSAPSRGEAFF
TRBV9	TRBJ2-1	16	CASSVDPRTAYNEQFF
TRBV7-3	TRBJ1-1	14	CASSLKIGPAEAFF
TRBV18	TRBJ2-5	13	CASSPPEGETQYF
TRBV25-1	TRBJ2-3	16	CASSEPGPRSTDTQYF
TRBV30	TRBJ1-1	14	CAWNQGSVNTEAFF
TRBV19	TRBJ2-2	13	CASSFGGVGELFF
TRBV28	TRBJ1-4	14	CASKIEPTNEKLFF
TRBV29-1	TRBJ2-5	13	CSVRDSGGETQYF